This T cell receptor beta chain was found in a study of T-cell memory formation after mild COVID-19 (dated by TCRdb to the early 2020s). Concerning the study at large: TCR sequence clusters from the two donors were largely donor specific. The cohort comprised two young, previously healthy adult volunteers, one female and one male. In a couple of donors, T-cell clones that expanded and contracted after mild COVID-19 were followed by sequencing TCRalpha and TCRbeta repertoires longitudinally. The paper as a whole reports these results and caveats: Only a couple of mild cases were covered by the study, and larger cohorts that include severe cases with pre-infection samples were considered necessary. SARS-CoV-2 specificity was not confirmed for the second-wave clones peaking on day 37. From day 15 to 85, contracting clones showed balanced CD4/CD8 phenotypes, whereas a second wave of clones that expanded from day 15 to 37 leaned towards CD4+. Contracting CD4+ clones were found mainly in CM and EM memory subsets, while CD8+ clones were enriched in EMRA. Some responding clones were found in pre-infection memory, which suggests that pre-existing cross-reactive memory T cells took part in the SARS-CoV-2 response.

Ficoll-Paque density gradient centrifugation was the method used to isolate PBMCs. The sample holds many counts of this clonotype. Its antigen is not yet known. No much larger clonotype is one base removed from it; base qualities were not supplied. The sequencing machine was an Illumina NovaSeq 6000. TCRalpha and TCRbeta cDNA libraries were constructed by 5'RACE with constant-segment primers, with sample barcodes and unique molecular identifiers being introduced. RNA was extracted from every sample with Trizol reagent. Amplification of the libraries took two PCR steps, and the second step added a second sample barcode plus Illumina TruSeq adapters. Libraries were sequenced on an Illumina NovaSeq with 2 x 150 bp paired-end reads. In the source study's methods: Demultiplexing of reads and collapsing into UMI-guided consensus sequences were performed with migec v1.2.7. Using mixcr v2.1.11, UMI consensuses were aligned to TRA and TRB V and J templates and then assembled into clonotypes. A clonotype was counted as expanded or contracted only when both edgeR and NoisET called the clonotype significant, with the noise models trained on biological replicates. For edgeR calls, a false discovery rate-adjusted p below 0.01 and a log2 fold-change threshold of 1 were applied. As an exploratory analysis of dynamics, max-normalized trajectories of the 1000 most abundant clonotypes were examined with PCA combined with hierarchical clustering. Separately sequenced CD4+ and CD8+ repertoires were used to assign the CD4 or CD8 phenotype of responding clones. The public reads were quality trimmed at Q25 with fastp and then assembled into clones with MiXCR by TCRdb, keeping productive beta chains. Rows matching on CDR3 protein sequence are summarized as one entry with the most common DNA and genes. TCRdb assigned the V and J calls; the authors' analysis was not used. The sample data list more than 35,000 distinct CDR3 sequences, and 9.5% of these were observed just once. The ten largest make up roughly 12% of the sample.

From the germline V gene, CDR1 is KGHSH and CDR2 is LQKENI. The CDR3 starts with the cysteine, ends with the phenylalanine, and has 15 residues. The sequence is cut down to CDR3 DNA, 45 bases in frame from base 1. Trimming costs V 2 bases and J 9 bases, and their ends lie 17 bases apart. The chain couples TRBV18 to TRBJ1-5; TRBD1 is perhaps the D gene, given 6 matching bases. Sequenced: PBMCs or a T cell subset sorted from them (not recorded which). The sequence came from an adult woman who had mild COVID-19 (a few samples of this study predate the infection). The sample titles of this study are shuffled in the database, so cell type and time point are left out; the donor was told from shared clones. The nucleotides read TGTGCCAGCTCACCAGGAACAGGGTTCCCCTGGCCCCAGCATTTT. This gives the protein CASSPGTGFPWPQHF.